This T cell receptor beta chain was observed in a study of cytomegalovirus exposure and HLA in healthy donors. Researchers ran the PCR with 60 Vbeta and 13 Jbeta primers. Sequencing was performed with immunoSEQ multiplex PCR; in TCRdb, only in-frame clones are kept and a portion is missing. The sample lists 200,000 to 250,000 clones; roughly 68% were seen once. Note on this clone: Antigen: not known.

Whole-study results and caveats: In an earlier analysis, productive rearrangement rates for most beta V segments clustered near 87% or 30%. Researchers had no immune exposure information except CMV serostatus available. Reportedly, a later analysis found an Asian-associated ancestry cluster had fewer N-insertions than the roughly 630-donor mean.

Nominally healthy donors were sampled, though unrecorded immune exposures were likely. Sequences were obtained from PBMCs. The origin of this receptor is a man aged 40-49 years in good health and CMV-seropositive.

The CDR3 region is CASSQAGTGYSNQPQHF. The CDR3 DNA is TGCGCCAGCAGCCAAGCTGGGACAGGGTATAGCAATCAGCCCCAGCATTTT. V and J are TRBV4-1 and TRBJ1-5, with 9 bases fitting TRBD1. The length of the CDR3 is 17 residues. Losses at the gene ends were 1 base for V and 0 bases for J; bases not matched to a gene: 4. Germline lookup yields CDR1 MGHRA and CDR2 YSYEKL.